This T cell receptor (beta chain) stems from a study of beta chain features in type 1 diabetes. The isolated RNA, all of it, was reverse transcribed, so expressed TCRB transcripts were what got sequenced. Measured with immunoSEQ multiplex PCR; TCRdb has only the in-frame clones, and not every one. The repertoire includes more than 300,000 clones, less than 9.5% of them detected once, and 0.44% sits in the top ten. Study conclusions and caveats: Among all four CD4+ subsets, Type 1 diabetes patients had TCRB CDR3s that were moderately but significantly shorter. A closer apparent resemblance between naive, central memory and Treg TCRB repertoires was seen in patients than in healthy donors. A pattern of fewer insertions and more deletions at VDJ junctions was seen in type 1 diabetes patients.

On this clone itself: What it binds is not known.

This TCR was sampled from a woman between 18 and 29 years old in good health. The source material was central memory CD4+ T cells from blood.

Written as DNA, the CDR3 is TGTGCCAGCAGCTTGTTCTTGACCAATCGAGGGAACACTGAAGCTTTCTTT. Encoded protein: CASSLFLTNRGNTEAFF. This chain connects TRBV5-6 to TRBJ1-1; D gene uncertain. V was pared by 1 base and J by 1 base, with 17 bases between. Germline CDR1 and CDR2: SGHDT and YYEEEE. The CDR3 spans 17 residues.